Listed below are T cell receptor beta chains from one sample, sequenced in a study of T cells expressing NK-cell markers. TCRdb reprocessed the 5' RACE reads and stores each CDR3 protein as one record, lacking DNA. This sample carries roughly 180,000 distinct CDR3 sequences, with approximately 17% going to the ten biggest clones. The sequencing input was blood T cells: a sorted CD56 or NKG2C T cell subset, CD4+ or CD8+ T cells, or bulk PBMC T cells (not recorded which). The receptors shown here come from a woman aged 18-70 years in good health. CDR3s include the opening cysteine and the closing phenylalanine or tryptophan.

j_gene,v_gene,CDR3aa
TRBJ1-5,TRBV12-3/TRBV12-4,CASRTGILDQPQHF
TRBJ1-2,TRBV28,CASSLSAGGHYGYTF
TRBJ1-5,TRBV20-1,CSARRGSGGSNQPQHF
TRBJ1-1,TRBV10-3,CAISGNLLNTEAFF
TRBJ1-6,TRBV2,CASKSPRDRDSSPLHF
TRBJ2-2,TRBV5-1,CASSLLGVDTGELFF
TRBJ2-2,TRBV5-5,CASSLQDTGELFF
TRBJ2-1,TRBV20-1,CSASSLAGGRGDEQFF
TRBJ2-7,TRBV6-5,CASSYGKTYEQYF
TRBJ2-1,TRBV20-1,CSARKAGSPSYNEQFF
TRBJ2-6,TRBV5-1,CASSLARGPGANVLTF
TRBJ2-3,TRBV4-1,CASSQEADTSTDTQYF
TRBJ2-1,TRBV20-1,CSARTQGLASDNEQFF
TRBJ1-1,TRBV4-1,CASSQAAGTGLVNTEAFF
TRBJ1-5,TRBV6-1,CASGTGLRGNQPQHF
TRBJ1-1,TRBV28,CASSFGGGSLTEAFF
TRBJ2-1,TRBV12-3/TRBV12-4,CASSTSGGLAGHNEQFF
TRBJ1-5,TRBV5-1,CASSLGTGSQPQHF
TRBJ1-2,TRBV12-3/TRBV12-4,CASSLVQGGGYTF
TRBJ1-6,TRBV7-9,CASSYQRRGNSPLHF
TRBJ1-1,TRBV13,CASSNPGQGARGTEAFF
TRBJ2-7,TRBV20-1,CSAPSGRGSEQYF
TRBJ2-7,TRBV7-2,CASSIGLAGSYEQYF
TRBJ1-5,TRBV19,CASSLGFRYQPQHF
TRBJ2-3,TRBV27,CASSFDREEYTQYF
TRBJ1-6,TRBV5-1,CASSLAGDRINSPLHF
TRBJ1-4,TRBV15,CATSRDKGPNEKLFF
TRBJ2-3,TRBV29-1,CSVERGEFTDTQYF
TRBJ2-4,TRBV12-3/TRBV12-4,CASSRQVLAKNIQYF
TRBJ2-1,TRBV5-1,CASSLAPGLGAGEQFF
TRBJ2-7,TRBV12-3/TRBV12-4,CASSPTLGEGWYEQYF
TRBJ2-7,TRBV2,CASSDGGRFPYEQYF
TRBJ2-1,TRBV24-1,CATSDRTHGPKQFF
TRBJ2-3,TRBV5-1,CASSLAQLSSTDTQYF
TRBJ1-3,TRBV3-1,CASSQEGIGRNTIYF
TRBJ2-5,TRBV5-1,CASSLVTSSSGETQYF
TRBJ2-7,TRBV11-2,CASSLAQGTPYEQYF
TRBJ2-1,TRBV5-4,CASSLGQGSLGEQFF
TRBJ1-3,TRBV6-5,CASSYSGPGNTIYF
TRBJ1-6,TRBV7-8,CASSPRTGGDSPLHF
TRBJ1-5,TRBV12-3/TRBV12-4,CASTGTTDQPQHF
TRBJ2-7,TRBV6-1,CASSARDAGSYEQYF
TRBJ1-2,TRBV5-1,CASSPDSGVVGYTF
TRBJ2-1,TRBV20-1,CSADGAGGLNNEQFF
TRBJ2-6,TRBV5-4,CASNGRGDTDSGANVLTF
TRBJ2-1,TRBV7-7,CASSLAPAGTTYNEQFF
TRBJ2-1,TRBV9,CASSVEGGRAFEQFF
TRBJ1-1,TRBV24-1,CATSDPRTGNTEAFF
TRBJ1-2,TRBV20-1,CSAWDRINYGYTF
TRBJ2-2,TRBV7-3,CASSLQGTGNTGELFF
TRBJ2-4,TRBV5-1,CASSLEFGVQYF
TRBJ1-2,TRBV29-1,CSVEERGQGRGYGYTF